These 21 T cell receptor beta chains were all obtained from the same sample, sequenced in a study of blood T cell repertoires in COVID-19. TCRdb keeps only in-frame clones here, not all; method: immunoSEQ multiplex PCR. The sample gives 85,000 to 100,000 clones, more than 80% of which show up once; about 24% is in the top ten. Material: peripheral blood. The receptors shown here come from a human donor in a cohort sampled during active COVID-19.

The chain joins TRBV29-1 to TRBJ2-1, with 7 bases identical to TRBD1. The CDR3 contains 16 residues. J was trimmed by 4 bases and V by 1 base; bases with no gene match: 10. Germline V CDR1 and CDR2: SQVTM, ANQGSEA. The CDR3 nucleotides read TGCAGCGTTGAAGGGGCCAGAGGGGGCAGGTACAATGAGCAGTTCTTC. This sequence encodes CSVEGARGGRYNEQFF.

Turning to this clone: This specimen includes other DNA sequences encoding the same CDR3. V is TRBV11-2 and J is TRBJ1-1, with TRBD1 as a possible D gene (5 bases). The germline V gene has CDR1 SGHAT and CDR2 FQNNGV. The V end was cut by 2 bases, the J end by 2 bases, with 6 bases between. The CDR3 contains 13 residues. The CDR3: CASSLQGNTEAFF. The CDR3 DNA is TGTGCCAGCAGCTTACAGGGTAACACTGAAGCTTTCTTT. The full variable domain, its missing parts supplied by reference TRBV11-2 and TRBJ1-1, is EAGVAQSPRYKIIEKRQSVAFWCNPISGHATLYWYQQILGQGPKLLIQFQNNGVVDDSQLPKDRFSAERLKGVDSTLKIQPAKLEDSAVYLCASSLQGNTEAFFGQGTRLTVV.

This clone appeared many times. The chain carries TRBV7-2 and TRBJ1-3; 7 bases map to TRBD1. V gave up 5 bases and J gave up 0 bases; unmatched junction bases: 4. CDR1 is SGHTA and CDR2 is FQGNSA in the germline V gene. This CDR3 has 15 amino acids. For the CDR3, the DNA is TGTGCCAGCAGCGCCGGGACAGCCTCTGGAAACACCATATATTTT. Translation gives CASSAGTASGNTIYF. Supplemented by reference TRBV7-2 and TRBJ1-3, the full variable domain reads GAGVSQSPSNKVTEKGKDVELRCDPISGHTALYWYRQSLGQGLEFLIYFQGNSAPDKSGLPSDRFSAERTGGSVSTLTIQRTQQEDSAVYLCASSAGTASGNTIYFGEGSWLTVV.

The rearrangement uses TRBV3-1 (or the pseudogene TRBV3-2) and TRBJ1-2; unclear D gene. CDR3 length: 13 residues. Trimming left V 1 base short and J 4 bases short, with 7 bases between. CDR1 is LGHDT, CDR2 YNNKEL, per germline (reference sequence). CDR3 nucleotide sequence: TGTGCCAGCAGCCAAGGCAGGCTCTATGGCTACACCTTC. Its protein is CASSQGRLYGYTF.

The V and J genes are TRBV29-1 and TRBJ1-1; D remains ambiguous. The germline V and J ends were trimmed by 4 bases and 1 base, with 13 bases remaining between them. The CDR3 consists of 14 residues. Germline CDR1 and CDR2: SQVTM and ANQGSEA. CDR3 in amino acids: CSVGAGGWNTEAFF. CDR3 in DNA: TGCAGCGTTGGGGCCGGAGGGTGGAACACTGAAGCTTTCTTT. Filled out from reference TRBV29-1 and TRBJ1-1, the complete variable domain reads SAVISQKPSRDICQRGTSLTIQCQVDSQVTMMFWYRQQPGQSLTLIATANQGSEATYESGFVIDKFPISRPNLTFSTLTVSNMSPEDSSIYLCSVGAGGWNTEAFFGQGTRLTVV.

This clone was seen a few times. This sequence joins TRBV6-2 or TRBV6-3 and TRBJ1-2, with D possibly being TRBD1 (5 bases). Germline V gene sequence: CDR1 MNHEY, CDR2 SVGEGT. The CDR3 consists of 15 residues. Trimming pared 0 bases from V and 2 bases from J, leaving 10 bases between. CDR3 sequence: CASSYSGRVNYGYTF. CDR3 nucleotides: TGTGCCAGCAGTTACTCCGGCAGGGTGAACTATGGCTACACCTTC.

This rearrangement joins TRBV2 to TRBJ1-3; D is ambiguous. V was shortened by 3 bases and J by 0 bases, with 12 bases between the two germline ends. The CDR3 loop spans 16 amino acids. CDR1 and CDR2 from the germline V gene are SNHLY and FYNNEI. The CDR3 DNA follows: TGTGCCAGCAGTGATGCGTCACAGTACTCTGGAAACACCATATATTTT. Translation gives CASSDASQYSGNTIYF.

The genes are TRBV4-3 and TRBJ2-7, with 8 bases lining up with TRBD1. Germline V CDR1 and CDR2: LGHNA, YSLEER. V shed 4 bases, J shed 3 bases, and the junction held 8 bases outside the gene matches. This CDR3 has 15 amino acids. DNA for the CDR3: TGCGCCAGCAGCCGTCAGGGGGCTGGTGACTACGAGCAGTACTTC. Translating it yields CASSRQGAGDYEQYF.

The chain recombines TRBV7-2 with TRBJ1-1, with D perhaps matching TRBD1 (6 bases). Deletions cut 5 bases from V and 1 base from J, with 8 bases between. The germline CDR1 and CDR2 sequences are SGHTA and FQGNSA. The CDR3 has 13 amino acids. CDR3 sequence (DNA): TGTGCCAGCAGCATGACAGGGAACACTGAAGCTTTCTTT. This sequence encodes CASSMTGNTEAFF.

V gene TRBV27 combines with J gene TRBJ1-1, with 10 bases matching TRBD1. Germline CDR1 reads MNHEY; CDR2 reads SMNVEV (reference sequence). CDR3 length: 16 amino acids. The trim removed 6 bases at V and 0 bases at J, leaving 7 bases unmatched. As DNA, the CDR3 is TGTGCCAGCAGCCGAGGGACAGGGGTTTTGAACACTGAAGCTTTCTTT. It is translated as CASSRGTGVLNTEAFF.

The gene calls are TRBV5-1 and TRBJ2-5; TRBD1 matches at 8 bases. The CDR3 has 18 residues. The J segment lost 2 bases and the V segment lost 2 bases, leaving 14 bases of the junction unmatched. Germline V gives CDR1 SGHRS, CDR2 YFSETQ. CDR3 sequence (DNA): TGCGCCAGCAGCTTACAAGGTCGCCCCAGGGGGCGGCAAGAGACCCAGTACTTC. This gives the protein CASSLQGRPRGRQETQYF. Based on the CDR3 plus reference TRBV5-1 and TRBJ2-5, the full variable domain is KAGVTQTPRYLIKTRGQQVTLSCSPISGHRSVSWYQQTPGQGLQFLFEYFSETQRNKGNFPGRFSGRQFSNSRSEMNVSTLELGDSALYLCASSLQGRPRGRQETQYFGPGTRLLVL.

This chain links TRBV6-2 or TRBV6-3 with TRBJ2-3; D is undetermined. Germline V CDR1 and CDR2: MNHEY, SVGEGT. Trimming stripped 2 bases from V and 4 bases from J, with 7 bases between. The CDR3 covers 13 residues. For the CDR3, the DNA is TGTGCCAGCAGTTACGGCCAGGCAGATACGCAGTATTTT. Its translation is CASSYGQADTQYF.

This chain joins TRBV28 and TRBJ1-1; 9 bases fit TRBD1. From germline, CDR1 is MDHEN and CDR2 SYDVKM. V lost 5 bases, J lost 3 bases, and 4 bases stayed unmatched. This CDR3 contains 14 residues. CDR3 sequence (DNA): TGTGCCAGCAGTCAACAGGGGGCGTACACTGAAGCTTTCTTT. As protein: CASSQQGAYTEAFF. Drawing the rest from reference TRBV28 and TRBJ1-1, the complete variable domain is DVKVTQSSRYLVKRTGEKVFLECVQDMDHENMFWYRQDPGLGLRLIYFSYDVKMKEKGDIPEGYSVSREKKERFSLILESASTNQTSMYLCASSQQGAYTEAFFGQGTRLTVV.

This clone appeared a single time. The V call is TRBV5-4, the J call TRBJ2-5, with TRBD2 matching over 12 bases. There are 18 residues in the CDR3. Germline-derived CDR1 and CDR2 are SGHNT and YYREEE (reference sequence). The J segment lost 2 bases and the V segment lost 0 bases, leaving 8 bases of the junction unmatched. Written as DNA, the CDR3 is TGTGCCAGCAGCTTGGCGGCTAGCGGGGGGGTCCAGCAAGAGACCCAGTACTTC. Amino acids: CASSLAASGGVQQETQYF.

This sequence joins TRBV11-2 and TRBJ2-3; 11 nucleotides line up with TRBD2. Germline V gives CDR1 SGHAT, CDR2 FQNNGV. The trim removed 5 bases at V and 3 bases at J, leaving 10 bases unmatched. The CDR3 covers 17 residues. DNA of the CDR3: TGTGCCAGCAGCCCGACCCTTAGCGGGAGGGTAACAGATACGCAGTATTTT. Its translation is CASSPTLSGRVTDTQYF.

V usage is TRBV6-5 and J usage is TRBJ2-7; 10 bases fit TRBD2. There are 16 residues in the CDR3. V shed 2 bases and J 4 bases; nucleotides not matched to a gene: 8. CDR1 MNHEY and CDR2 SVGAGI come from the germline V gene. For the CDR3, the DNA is TGTGCCAGCAGTTACGGGGCTAGCGGGAGTGTATACGAGCAGTACTTC. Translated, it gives CASSYGASGSVYEQYF.

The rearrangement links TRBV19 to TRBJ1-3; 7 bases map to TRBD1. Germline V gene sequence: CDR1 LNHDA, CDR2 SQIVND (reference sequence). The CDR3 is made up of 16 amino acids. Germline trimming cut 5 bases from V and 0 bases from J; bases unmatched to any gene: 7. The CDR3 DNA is TGTGCCAGTAGTGCAACAGGGGCTCCCTCTGGAAACACCATATATTTT. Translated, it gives CASSATGAPSGNTIYF.

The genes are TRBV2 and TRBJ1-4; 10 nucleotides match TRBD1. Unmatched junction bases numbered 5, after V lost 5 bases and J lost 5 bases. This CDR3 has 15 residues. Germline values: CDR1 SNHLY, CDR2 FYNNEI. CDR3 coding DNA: TGTGCCAGCAGTCCCCGGGACAGGGGAAATGAAAAACTGTTTTTT. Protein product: CASSPRDRGNEKLFF.

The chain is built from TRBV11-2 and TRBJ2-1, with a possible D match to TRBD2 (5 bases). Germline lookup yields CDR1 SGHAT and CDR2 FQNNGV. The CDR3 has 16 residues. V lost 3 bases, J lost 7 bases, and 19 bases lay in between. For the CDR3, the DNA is TGTGCCAGCAGCTTCATAGGACTCTACACCGCTAATGAGCAGTTCTTC. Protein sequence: CASSFIGLYTANEQFF.

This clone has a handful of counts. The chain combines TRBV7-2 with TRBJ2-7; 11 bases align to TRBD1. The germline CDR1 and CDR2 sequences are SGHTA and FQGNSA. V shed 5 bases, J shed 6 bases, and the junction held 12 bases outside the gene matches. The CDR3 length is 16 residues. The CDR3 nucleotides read TGTGCCAGCAGCCCCCAGCTAGGGACAGGGGGTACCGAGCAGTACTTC. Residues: CASSPQLGTGGTEQYF.

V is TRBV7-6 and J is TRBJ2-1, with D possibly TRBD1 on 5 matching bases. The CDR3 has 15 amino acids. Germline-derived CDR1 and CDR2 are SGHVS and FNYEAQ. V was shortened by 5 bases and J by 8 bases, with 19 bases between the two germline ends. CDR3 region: CASSVQGSVVDEQFF. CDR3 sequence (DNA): TGTGCCAGCAGCGTCCAGGGATCGGTCGTCGATGAGCAGTTCTTC.